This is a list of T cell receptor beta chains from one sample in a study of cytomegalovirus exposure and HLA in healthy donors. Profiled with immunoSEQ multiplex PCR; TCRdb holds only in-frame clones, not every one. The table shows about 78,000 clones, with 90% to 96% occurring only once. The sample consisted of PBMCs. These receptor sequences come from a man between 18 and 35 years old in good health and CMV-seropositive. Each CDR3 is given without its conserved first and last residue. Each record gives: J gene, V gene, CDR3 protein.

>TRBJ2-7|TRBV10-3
AISEQGLAEQY
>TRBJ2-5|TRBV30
AWSGGQGPQETQY
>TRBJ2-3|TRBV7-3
ASSLTGGSTDTQY
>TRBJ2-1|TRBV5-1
ASSPDRAYNEQF
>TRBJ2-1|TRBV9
ASSPVGGTGYNEQF
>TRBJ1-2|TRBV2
ASSIGTGVDGYT
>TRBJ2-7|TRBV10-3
AISEGLGQGYEQY
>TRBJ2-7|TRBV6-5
ASSYDRDYEQY
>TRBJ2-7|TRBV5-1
ASSLGGQGAQSYEQY
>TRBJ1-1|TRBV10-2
ASSVDRGSTEAF
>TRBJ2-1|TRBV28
ASSFVKGAPSGTWDEQF
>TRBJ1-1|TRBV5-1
ASRAGQGNTEAF
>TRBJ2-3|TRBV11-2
ASSLWGTSGSTDTQY
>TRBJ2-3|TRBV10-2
ASSGRGTTRTDTQY
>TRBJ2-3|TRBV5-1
ASSLGAGTSTDTQY
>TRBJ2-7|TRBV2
ASSADGTPGEQY
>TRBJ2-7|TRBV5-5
ASRLVGQGLSYEQY
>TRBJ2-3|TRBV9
ASSLGLGGDTQY
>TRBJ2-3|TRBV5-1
ASSTYSGRDWDTQY
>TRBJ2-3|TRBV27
ASSFTTTTNTQY
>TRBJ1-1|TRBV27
ASSSRDRERAF
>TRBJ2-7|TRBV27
ASSFWARGPGEQY
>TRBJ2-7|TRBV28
ASSLATYEQY
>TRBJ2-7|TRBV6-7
ASRDRAYEQY
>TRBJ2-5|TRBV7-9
ASSGFQGRETQY
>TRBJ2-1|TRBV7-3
ASSFGGPYNEQF
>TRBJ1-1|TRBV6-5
ASSLGQGLQAF
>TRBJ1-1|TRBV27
ASSRPGQGIAF
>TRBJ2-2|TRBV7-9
ASSSTSGRTTGELF
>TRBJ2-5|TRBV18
ASSPGLAGGRQETQY
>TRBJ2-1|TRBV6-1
ASGPRTGAYNEQF
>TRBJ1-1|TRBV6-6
ASSPTWDIPTF
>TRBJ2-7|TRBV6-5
ASRTKKTGRDEQY
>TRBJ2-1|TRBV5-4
ASSRDTSGRNNEQF
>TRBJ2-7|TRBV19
ASSGAGSSYEQY
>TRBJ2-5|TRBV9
ASSGGHPQETQY
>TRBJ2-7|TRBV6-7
ASIPPGEEPYEQY
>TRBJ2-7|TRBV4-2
ASSHPKGRSSYEQY
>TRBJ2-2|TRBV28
ASSFGLAGRAGELF
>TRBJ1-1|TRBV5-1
ASSLQGEATEAF
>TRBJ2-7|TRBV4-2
ASSPGLLSSYEQY
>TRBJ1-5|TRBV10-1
ASSEGTVNQPQH
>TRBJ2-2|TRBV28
ASSLVSLLGLGELF
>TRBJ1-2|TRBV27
ASSLSGIRGGYT
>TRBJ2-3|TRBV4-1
ASSQYSGTSGRSTDTQY
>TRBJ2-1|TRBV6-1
ASGRVIRNEQF
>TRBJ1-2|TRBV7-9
ASSAPGQGHYGYT
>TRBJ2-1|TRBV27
ASSGGNEQF
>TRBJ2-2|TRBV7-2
ASSRTGVITGELF
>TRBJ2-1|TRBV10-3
AISGTVGGYNEQF
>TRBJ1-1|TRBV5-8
ASSGGPTPQNTEAF
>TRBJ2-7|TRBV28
ASSFLAGGLYEQY
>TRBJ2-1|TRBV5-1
ASSLATGPNEQF
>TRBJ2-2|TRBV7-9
ASSATGVDGELF
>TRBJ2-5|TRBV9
ASSVFSRREGETQY
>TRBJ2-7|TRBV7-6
ASSLGPSGYEQY
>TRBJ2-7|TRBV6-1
ASSEPGTSGPQY